These T cell receptor beta chains were read from a single sample in a study of Ad26.COV2.S vaccination and SARS-CoV-2 variants. Sequenced by immunoSEQ multiplex PCR; TCRdb stores in-frame clones only, minus some. The sample has about 390,000 clones, 70% to 90% seen once. Sequences were derived from peripheral blood, sampled in a trial of Ad26.COV2.S vaccine versus placebo. Receptors were obtained from a person between 18 and 65 years old who received the Ad26.COV2.S COVID-19 vaccine or a placebo. CDR3s include the opening cysteine and the closing phenylalanine or tryptophan. Each record gives: clone size, D gene, V gene, J gene, CDR3 DNA, CDR3 protein. The D gene is left open where the match is weak. Clone size is stated in some rows and not others, as once, few, many or a class when expanded.

few	-	TRBV2	TRBJ1-1	TGTGCCAGCAGAGTCGACATGAACACTGAAGCTTTCTTT	CASRVDMNTEAFF
-	-	TRBV6-5	TRBJ1-6	TGTGCCAGCAGTCGGGGTGGGAATTCACCCCTCCACTTT	CASSRGGNSPLHF
once	-	TRBV7-9	TRBJ2-5	TGTGCCAGCAGCTTTCTAGCGACCGAAGAGACCCAGTACTTC	CASSFLATEETQYF
-	TRBD1	TRBV18	TRBJ1-1	TGTGCCAGCTCACCACAAGACAGGGCCACTGAAGCTTTCTTT	CASSPQDRATEAFF
-	TRBD1	TRBV3-1/TRBV3-2	TRBJ2-1	TGTGCCAGCAGCCCAGGACAGGCTCAGTTTGGGTACAATGAGCAGTTCTTC	CASSPGQAQFGYNEQFF
-	-	TRBV7-2	TRBJ2-7	TGTGCCAGCAGCTTAGCGGACAGCTCCTACGAGCAGTACTTC	CASSLADSSYEQYF
-	-	TRBV6-5	TRBJ2-1	TGTGCCAGCAGTTTAGCTTCAACCTACAATGAGCAGTTCTTC	CASSLASTYNEQFF
-	-	TRBV11-2	TRBJ2-5	TGTGCCAGCAGCTTATCCGTTATGAACCAAGAGACCCAGTACTTC	CASSLSVMNQETQYF
-	TRBD2	TRBV7-9	TRBJ2-5	TGTGCCAGCAGCTTGGGTAGCGGGGGGGCTTTGGAGACCCAGTACTTC	CASSLGSGGALETQYF
once	-	TRBV6-5	TRBJ2-7	TGTGCCAGCAGTTGGACAATTAGGGACGAGCAGTACTTC	CASSWTIRDEQYF
many	-	TRBV9	TRBJ1-6	TGTGCCAGCAGCGTAGGACAGCTTCATTCACCCCTCCACTTT	CASSVGQLHSPLHF
few	-	TRBV7-9	TRBJ1-2	TGTGCCAGCAGCTTAGCGGGCGGGGGCGACTATGGCTACACCTTC	CASSLAGGGDYGYTF
once	TRBD2	TRBV6-2/TRBV6-3	TRBJ2-7	TGTGCCAGCAGTCTCGATCGGGTAGCGGGGACCTACGAGCAGTACTTC	CASSLDRVAGTYEQYF
-	-	TRBV9	TRBJ1-3	TGTGCCAGCAGCGTAGCGGACGGAAACACCATATATTTT	CASSVADGNTIYF
once	-	TRBV5-1	TRBJ1-6	TGCGCCAGCGCCCCGGCGCCGGGAAATTCACCCCTCCACTTT	CASAPAPGNSPLHF
-	-	TRBV6-1	TRBJ1-5	TGTGCCAGCAGTGAAGTACTCTGGGGACTTCTAAATCAGCCCCAGCATTTT	CASSEVLWGLLNQPQHF
-	TRBD2	TRBV3-1/TRBV3-2	TRBJ2-7	TGTGCCAGCAGCCGGGGACTAGTTGTTGACGAGCAGTACTTC	CASSRGLVVDEQYF
once	TRBD1	TRBV19	TRBJ1-1	TGTGCCAGTAGCCAGGGGGCCAGCGTAGAAGCTTTCTTT	CASSQGASVEAFF
-	-	TRBV19	TRBJ2-4	TGTGCCAGTAGTGAGGTCCCAGCCAAAAACATTCAGTACTTC	CASSEVPAKNIQYF
-	TRBD1	TRBV2	TRBJ2-4	TGTGCCAGCAGTGAAGCGCGACAGGGGGCGAGTATGGACATTCAGTACTTC	CASSEARQGASMDIQYF
-	TRBD1	TRBV30	TRBJ1-2	TGTGCCTGGAGAATCTCAGGGGGATTTGGTAACTATGGCTACACCTTC	CAWRISGGFGNYGYTF
-	-	TRBV7-9	TRBJ1-2	TGTGCCAGCAGCTCGACAGAGTTCTATGGCTACACCTTC	CASSSTEFYGYTF
-	-	TRBV9	TRBJ1-2	TGTGCCAGCAGCGTAGCTAAGGAGGGTCGGGGCTACACCTTC	CASSVAKEGRGYTF
-	TRBD1	TRBV4-1	TRBJ1-4	TGCGCCACCCGGGACAGGGCCTTTGAAAAACTGTTTTTT	CATRDRAFEKLFF
-	-	TRBV7-8	TRBJ1-5	TGTGCCAGCAGCCAGTTGGGGTTTAATCAGCCCCAGCATTTT	CASSQLGFNQPQHF
-	-	TRBV7-7	TRBJ2-1	TGTGCTAGCAGCTCCGGGACGCCCTGGAGTGAGCAGTTCTTC	CASSSGTPWSEQFF
-	TRBD2	TRBV10-2	TRBJ2-1	TGCGCCAGCAGTGACACTAGCGGGGGGCCTGAGCAGTTCTTC	CASSDTSGGPEQFF
-	-	TRBV6-5	TRBJ1-6	TGTGCCAGCAGTTACTCGAGAGGGTATAATTCACCCCTCCACTTT	CASSYSRGYNSPLHF
-	TRBD1	TRBV10-3	TRBJ2-1	TGTGCCCAACGGCAGGGGGCGGAGGGTGAGCAGTTCTTC	CAQRQGAEGEQFF
once	-	TRBV30	TRBJ1-5	TGTGCCTGGAGTGTAAGGTCTGGTGGGCCCCAGCATTTT	CAWSVRSGGPQHF
-	TRBD1	TRBV6-5	TRBJ1-1	TGTGCCAGCAGGAAGCCGGGACAGGGGAACACTGAAGCTTTCTTT	CASRKPGQGNTEAFF
-	-	TRBV6-5	TRBJ1-3	TGTGCCGGCCGGGACATCGGAAACACCATATATTTT	CAGRDIGNTIYF
-	-	TRBV7-8	TRBJ1-5	TGTGCCAGCAGCTTAGTTGGGGGCTTAAGCAATCAGCCCCAGCATTTT	CASSLVGGLSNQPQHF
-	-	TRBV6-1	TRBJ2-2	TGTGCCAGCAGTGATGGGGAGCCCTCAGGGGAGCTGTTTTTT	CASSDGEPSGELFF
-	-	TRBV7-9	TRBJ1-4	TGTGCCAGCAGCGCGAACAGTGCAACTAATGAAAAACTGTTTTTT	CASSANSATNEKLFF
-	-	TRBV7-9	TRBJ1-2	TGTGCCAGCAGCTTAGGGGGTCAGATGCGGGACTATGGCTACACCTTC	CASSLGGQMRDYGYTF
-	-	TRBV27	TRBJ2-7	TGTGCCAGCAGTTTAGGGGCCGTCTCCTACGAGCAGTACTTC	CASSLGAVSYEQYF
-	TRBD1	TRBV18	TRBJ1-4	TGTGCCAGCGCCCGGGACAGTAATGAAAAACTGTTTTTT	CASARDSNEKLFF
-	-	TRBV6-6	TRBJ2-5	TGTGCCAGCAGTTACGTGGCCGATCAAGAGACCCAGTACTTC	CASSYVADQETQYF
-	-	TRBV6-6	TRBJ1-5	TGTGCCAGCAGTTACGAGAGGCCGGTCTTGGATCAGCCCCAGCATTTT	CASSYERPVLDQPQHF
-	-	TRBV10-3	TRBJ2-1	TGTGCCATCAGTGACAGGACAGAGAAGACCCTCTACAATGAGCAGTTCTTC	CAISDRTEKTLYNEQFF
-	-	TRBV28	TRBJ2-6	TGTGCCAGCAGTTTAAGCTCTGGGGCCAACGTCCTGACTTTC	CASSLSSGANVLTF
-	TRBD2	TRBV5-4	TRBJ2-2	TGTGCCAGCAGCCCGTGGAGTCTAGCGGGGAACACCGGGGAGCTGTTTTTT	CASSPWSLAGNTGELFF
-	TRBD1	TRBV6-5	TRBJ1-1	TGTGCCAGCGGACAGGGGCGGGAAGCTTTCTTT	CASGQGREAFF
-	TRBD1	TRBV6-5	TRBJ1-2	TGTGCCAGCAGTTGGACAGGGAACTATGGCTACACCTTC	CASSWTGNYGYTF
-	-	TRBV15	TRBJ2-7	TGTGCCACCAGCAGAGACTCGGTGGGAACGGTCTCCTACGAGCAGTACTTC	CATSRDSVGTVSYEQYF
-	TRBD1	TRBV24-1	TRBJ1-5	TGTGCCACCGAGGGACAGGGGGGATCTTGGCCCCAGCATTTT	CATEGQGGSWPQHF
-	-	TRBV4-2	TRBJ2-7	TGTGCCAGCAGCCAGGATTCGGGACACCCGGTGGACGAGCAGTACTTC	CASSQDSGHPVDEQYF
-	TRBD1	TRBV25-1	TRBJ1-1	TGTGCCAGCAGGGGAAGTCGGACAGGGAACACTGAAGCTTTCTTT	CASRGSRTGNTEAFF
few	-	TRBV6-1	TRBJ1-6	TGTGCCAGCAGTGCATCCGGGATCACCGGGTTTTCACCCCTCCACTTT	CASSASGITGFSPLHF
-	-	TRBV5-6	TRBJ2-1	TGTGCCAGCAGCCGGGACTTCTACAATGAGCAGTTCTTC	CASSRDFYNEQFF
-	TRBD1	TRBV19	TRBJ2-7	TGTGCCAGCACTCGTGGGTTTGGGACAGGGGAGTACGAGCAGTACTTC	CASTRGFGTGEYEQYF